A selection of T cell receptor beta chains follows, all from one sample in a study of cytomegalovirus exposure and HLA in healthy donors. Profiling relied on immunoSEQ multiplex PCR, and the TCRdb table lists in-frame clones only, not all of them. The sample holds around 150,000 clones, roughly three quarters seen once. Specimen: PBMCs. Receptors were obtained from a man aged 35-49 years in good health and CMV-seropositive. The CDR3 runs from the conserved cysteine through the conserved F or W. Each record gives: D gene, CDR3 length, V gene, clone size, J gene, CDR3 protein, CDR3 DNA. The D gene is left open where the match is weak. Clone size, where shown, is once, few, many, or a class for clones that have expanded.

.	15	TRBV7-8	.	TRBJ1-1	CASSLEAGVGTEAFF	TGTGCCAGCAGCTTAGAGGCAGGGGTGGGCACTGAAGCTTTCTTT
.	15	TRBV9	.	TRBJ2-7	CASSVGGDSNYEQYF	TGTGCCAGCAGCGTAGGGGGGGACTCGAACTACGAGCAGTACTTC
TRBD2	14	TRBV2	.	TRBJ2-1	CASSSSGEYNEQFF	TGTGCCAGCAGTTCCAGCGGGGAGTACAATGAGCAGTTCTTC
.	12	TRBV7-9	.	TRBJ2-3	CASSLTGNTQYF	TGTGCCAGCAGCCTAACAGGGAATACGCAGTATTTT
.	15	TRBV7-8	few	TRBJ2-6	CASSFGGSGANVLTF	TGTGCCAGCAGCTTCGGAGGCTCTGGGGCCAACGTCCTGACTTTC
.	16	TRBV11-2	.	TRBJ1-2	CASSLDPSGERGGYTF	TGTGCCAGCAGCTTAGACCCCTCAGGGGAACGTGGCGGCTACACCTTC
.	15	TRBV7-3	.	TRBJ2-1	CASSLMAGSYNEQFF	TGTGCCAGCAGCTTAATGGCGGGGTCCTACAATGAGCAGTTCTTC
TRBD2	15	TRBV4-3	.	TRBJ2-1	CASSARLAGVYEQFF	TGCGCCAGCAGCGCCCGACTAGCGGGGGTGTACGAGCAGTTCTTC
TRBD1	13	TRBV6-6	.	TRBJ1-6	CASKGQGDSPLHF	TGTGCCAGCAAGGGACAGGGCGATTCACCCCTCCACTTT
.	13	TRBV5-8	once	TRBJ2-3	CASSPGTLYTQYF	TGTGCCAGCAGCCCCGGGACACTGTATACGCAGTATTTT
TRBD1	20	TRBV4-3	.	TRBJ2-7	CASSQEGSGTGGSISYEQYF	TGCGCCAGCAGCCAAGAAGGTAGCGGGACAGGGGGTTCAATTTCCTACGAGCAGTACTTC
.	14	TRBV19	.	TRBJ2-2	CATNKGGLPGELFF	TGTGCCACCAACAAAGGGGGTTTGCCCGGGGAGCTGTTTTTT
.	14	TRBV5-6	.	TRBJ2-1	CASSPLDSYNEQFF	TGTGCCAGCAGCCCTTTAGACAGCTACAATGAGCAGTTCTTC
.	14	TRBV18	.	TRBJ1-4	CASSPFPTNEKLFF	TGTGCCAGCTCCCCGTTTCCAACTAATGAAAAACTGTTTTTT
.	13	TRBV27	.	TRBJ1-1	CASSQDRNTEAFF	TGTGCCAGCAGCCAGGACAGGAACACTGAAGCTTTCTTT
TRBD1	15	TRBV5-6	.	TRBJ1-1	CASSWADRAYTEAFF	TGTGCCAGCAGTTGGGCCGACAGGGCTTACACTGAAGCTTTCTTT
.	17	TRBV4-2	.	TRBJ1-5	CASSQDGVADIGQPQHF	TGTGCCAGCAGCCAAGATGGGGTTGCGGACATTGGTCAGCCCCAGCATTTT
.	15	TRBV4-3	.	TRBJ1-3	CASSPTRQAGNTIYF	TGCGCCAGCAGCCCTACGCGACAGGCCGGTAACACCATATATTTT
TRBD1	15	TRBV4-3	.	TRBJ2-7	CASSPGTGGLYEQYF	TGCGCCAGCAGCCCCGGGACAGGGGGCCTCTACGAGCAGTACTTC
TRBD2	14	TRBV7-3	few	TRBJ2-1	CASSLGLARAEQFF	TGTGCCAGCAGCTTGGGACTAGCGAGGGCTGAGCAGTTCTTC
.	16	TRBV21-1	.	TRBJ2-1	CASSKAGGTSYNEQFF	TGTGCCAGCAGCAAAGCGGGCGGGACCTCCTACAATGAGCAGTTCTTC
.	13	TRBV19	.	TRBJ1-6	CASSSGGSSPLHF	TGTGCCAGCTCGTCCGGTGGGAGTTCACCCCTCCACTTT
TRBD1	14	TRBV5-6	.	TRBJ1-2	CASSTGQEAYGYTF	TGTGCCAGCAGCACCGGACAGGAGGCCTATGGCTACACCTTC
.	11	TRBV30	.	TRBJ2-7	CAWSFSDEQYF	TGTGCCTGGAGTTTTTCAGACGAGCAGTACTTC
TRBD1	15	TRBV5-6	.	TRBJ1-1	CASSFGTGMNTEAFF	TGTGCCAGCAGCTTCGGGACAGGCATGAACACTGAAGCTTTCTTT
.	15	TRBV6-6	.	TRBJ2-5	CASSYGDSRGETQYF	TGTGCCAGCAGTTACGGAGACTCACGAGGGGAGACCCAGTACTTC
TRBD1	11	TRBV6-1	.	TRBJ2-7	CASWDSYEQYF	TGTGCCAGCTGGGACAGCTACGAGCAGTACTTC
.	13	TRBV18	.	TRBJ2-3	CASSPDTPDTQYF	TGTGCCAGCTCCCCGGACACTCCAGATACGCAGTATTTT
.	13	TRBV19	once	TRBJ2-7	CASSIEGEQEQYF	TGTGCCAGTAGTATAGAAGGCGAACAGGAGCAGTACTTC
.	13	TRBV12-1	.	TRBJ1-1	CASSPTGGGEAFF	TGTGCCAGCAGCCCTACAGGGGGAGGTGAAGCTTTCTTT
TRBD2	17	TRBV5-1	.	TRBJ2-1	CASSLLQRGGVGNEQFF	TGCGCCAGCAGCTTGCTCCAGCGGGGGGGCGTCGGCAATGAGCAGTTCTTC
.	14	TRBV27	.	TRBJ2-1	CASSPWLQGNEQFF	TGTGCCAGCAGTCCCTGGTTGCAGGGCAATGAGCAGTTCTTC
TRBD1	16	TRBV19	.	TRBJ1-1	CASSPRQGPGNTEAFF	TGTGCCAGTAGTCCACGACAGGGGCCGGGGAACACTGAAGCTTTCTTT
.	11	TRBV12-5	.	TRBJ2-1	CASGLGNEQFF	TGTGCTAGTGGTCTCGGCAATGAGCAGTTCTTC
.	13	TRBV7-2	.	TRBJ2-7	CASSLGLDYEQYF	TGTGCCAGCAGCTTAGGTCTAGACTACGAGCAGTACTTC
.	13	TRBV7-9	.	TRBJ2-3	CASSSPLTDTQYF	TGTGCCAGCAGCTCCCCTCTGACAGATACGCAGTATTTT
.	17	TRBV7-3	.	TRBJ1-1	CASSKRAGGPMNTEAFF	TGTGCCAGCAGCAAAAGGGCCGGGGGACCAATGAACACTGAAGCTTTCTTT
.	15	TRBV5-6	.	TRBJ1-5	CASSLAGGRDQPQHF	TGTGCCAGCAGCTTGGCGGGGGGGAGGGATCAGCCCCAGCATTTT
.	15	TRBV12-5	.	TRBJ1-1	CASGSATDLNTEAFF	TGTGCTAGTGGTTCTGCGACAGATCTGAACACTGAAGCTTTCTTT
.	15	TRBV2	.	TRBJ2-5	CASRGFSGIQETQYF	TGTGCCAGCAGGGGGTTCTCGGGGATACAAGAGACCCAGTACTTC
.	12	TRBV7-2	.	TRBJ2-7	CASSKTGYEQYF	TGTGCCAGCAGCAAAACAGGGTACGAGCAGTACTTC
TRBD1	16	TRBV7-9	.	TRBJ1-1	CASSSTGGADQFEAFF	TGTGCCAGCAGCTCCACAGGGGGCGCGGATCAGTTTGAAGCTTTCTTT
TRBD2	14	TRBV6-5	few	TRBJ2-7	CASSPSSGSRSQYF	TGTGCCAGCAGCCCATCTAGCGGGAGTCGTTCTCAGTACTTC
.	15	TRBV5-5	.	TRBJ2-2	CASSLLGHDTGELFF	TGTGCCAGCAGCTTGCTCGGACACGACACCGGGGAGCTGTTTTTT
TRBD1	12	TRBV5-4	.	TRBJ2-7	CASGTGVYEQYF	TGTGCCAGCGGGACAGGGGTCTACGAGCAGTACTTC